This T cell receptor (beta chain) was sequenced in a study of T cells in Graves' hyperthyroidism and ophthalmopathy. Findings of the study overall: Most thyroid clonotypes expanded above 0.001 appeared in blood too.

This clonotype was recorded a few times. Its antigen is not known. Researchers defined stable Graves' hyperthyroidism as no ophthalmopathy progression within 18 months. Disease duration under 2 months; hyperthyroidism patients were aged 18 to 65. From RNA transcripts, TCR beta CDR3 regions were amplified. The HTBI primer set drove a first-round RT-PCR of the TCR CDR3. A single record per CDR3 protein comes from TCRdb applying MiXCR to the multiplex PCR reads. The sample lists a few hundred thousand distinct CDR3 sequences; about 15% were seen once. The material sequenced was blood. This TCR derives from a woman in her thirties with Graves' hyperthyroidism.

The CDR3 is CSARVWGSVYEQYF. Written as DNA, the CDR3 is TGCAGTGCTAGAGTATGGGGGAGCGTCTACGAGCAGTACTTC. V usage is TRBV20-1 and J usage is TRBJ2-7; either TRBD1 or TRBD2 may supply D (5 bases each). V lost 1 base to trimming and J lost 3 bases, with 13 bases between them. Per germline, CDR1 DFQATT and CDR2 SNEGSKA (reference sequence). This CDR3 has 14 amino acids.